These T cell receptor beta chains were read from a single sample in a study of T cells in Graves' hyperthyroidism and ophthalmopathy. TCRdb analysed the multiplex PCR reads with MiXCR anew, one entry per CDR3 protein. Here the sample spans about 350,000 distinct CDR3 sequences, around 13% being singletons. Specimen: blood. These receptors came from a woman aged 25 to 39 with Graves' hyperthyroidism. Each CDR3 is given with its conserved first and last residue. D genes are given only for firm matches. Clone size appears in some rows only: once, few, many, or a class for an expanded clone.

v_call	d_call	clone_size	j_call	cdr3_aa	cdr3_nt
TRBV12-3/TRBV12-4	TRBD1	many	TRBJ1-1	CASRRSGTGNTEAFF	TGTGCCAGCAGGCGGTCCGGGACAGGGAACACTGAAGCTTTCTTT
TRBV3-1	TRBD1	many	TRBJ2-7	CASSQGWGQSYEQYF	TGTGCCAGCAGCCAGGGCTGGGGACAGTCCTACGAGCAGTACTTC
TRBV6-2/TRBV6-3	NA	few	TRBJ1-3	CASRLDTSPGNTIYF	TGTGCCAGCAGACTCGATACTTCTCCTGGAAACACCATATATTTT
TRBV7-2	NA	many	TRBJ2-3	CASSRGGPVWRDTQYF	TGTGCCAGCAGCCGCGGAGGGCCGGTCTGGCGAGATACGCAGTATTTT
TRBV6-5	NA	many	TRBJ1-2	CASSYSGVDYGYTF	TGTGCCAGCAGTTACTCCGGGGTCGACTATGGCTACACCTTC
TRBV25-1	TRBD1	many	TRBJ2-7	CASSHYRTGGSYEQYF	TGTGCCAGCAGCCATTACCGGACAGGGGGTTCCTACGAGCAGTACTTC
TRBV12-3/TRBV12-4	TRBD1	few	TRBJ2-2	CASGGIQGATGELLF	TGTGCCAGCGGGGGTATCCAGGGGGCCACCGGGGAGCTGCTTTTT
TRBV20-1	NA	many	TRBJ2-1	CSAVRAVQIHNEQFF	TGCAGTGCTGTGAGGGCAGTCCAGATTCACAATGAGCAGTTCTTC
TRBV3-1	TRBD2	many	TRBJ2-5	CASSQVLAGRQETQYF	TGTGCCAGCAGCCAAGTTCTAGCGGGAAGGCAAGAGACCCAGTACTTC
TRBV28	NA	many	TRBJ1-5	CASSSPGLGAQHF	TGTGCCAGCAGTTCCCCCGGGTTGGGTGCCCAGCATTTT
TRBV14	TRBD2	few	TRBJ2-3	CASSQVGSGLQYF	TGTGCCAGCAGCCAAGTGGGTAGCGGGCTGCAGTATTTT
TRBV19	TRBD1	many	TRBJ1-5	CASSTTGSFQPQHF	TGTGCCAGTAGTACGACAGGGTCCTTTCAGCCCCAGCATTTT
TRBV2	NA	many	TRBJ2-7	CASSVYEQYF	TGTGCCAGCAGTGTATACGAGCAGTACTTC
TRBV12-3/TRBV12-4	NA	many	TRBJ1-3	CASREGTILGNTIYF	TGTGCCAGCAGGGAAGGGACAATTTTAGGAAACACCATATATTTT
TRBV6-5	TRBD2	many	TRBJ2-2	CASSYDPAGGGENTGELFF	TGTGCCAGCAGTTACGATCCCGCGGGAGGGGGAGAGAACACCGGGGAGCTGTTTTTT
TRBV29-1	NA	NA	TRBJ1-4	CSVEPRGNEKLFF	TGCAGCGTTGAACCCAGGGGAAATGAAAAACTGTTTTTT
TRBV12-3/TRBV12-4	TRBD2	NA	TRBJ2-4	CASSLREERNIQYF	TGTGCCAGCAGTTTACGGGAGGAGAGAAACATTCAGTACTTC
TRBV20-1	NA	many	TRBJ1-1	CSAPGARVGMNTEAFF	TGCAGTGCCCCAGGGGCCCGGGTCGGGATGAACACTGAAGCTTTCTTT
TRBV28	TRBD1	NA	TRBJ2-5	CASSWDRDSALTQYF	TGTGCCAGCAGTTGGGACCGGGACAGCGCGCTCACCCAGTACTTC
TRBV19	NA	many	TRBJ2-1	CASNPAGGGHNEQFF	TGTGCCAGTAATCCCGCAGGAGGAGGGCACAATGAGCAGTTCTTC